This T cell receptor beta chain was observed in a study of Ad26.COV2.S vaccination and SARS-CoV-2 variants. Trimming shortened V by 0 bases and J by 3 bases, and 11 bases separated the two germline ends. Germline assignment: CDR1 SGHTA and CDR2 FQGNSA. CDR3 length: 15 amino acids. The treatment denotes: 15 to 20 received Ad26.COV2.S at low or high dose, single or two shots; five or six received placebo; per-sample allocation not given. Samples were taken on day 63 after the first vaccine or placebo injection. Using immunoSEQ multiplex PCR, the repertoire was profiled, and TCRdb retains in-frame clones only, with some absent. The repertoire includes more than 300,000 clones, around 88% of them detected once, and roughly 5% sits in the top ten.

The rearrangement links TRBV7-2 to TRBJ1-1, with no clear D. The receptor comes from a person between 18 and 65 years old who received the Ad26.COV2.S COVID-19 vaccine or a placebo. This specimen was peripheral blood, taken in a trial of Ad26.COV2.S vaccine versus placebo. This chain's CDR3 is CASSLAIWGYTEAFF. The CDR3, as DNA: TGTGCCAGCAGCTTAGCAATCTGGGGTTACACTGAAGCTTTCTTT.